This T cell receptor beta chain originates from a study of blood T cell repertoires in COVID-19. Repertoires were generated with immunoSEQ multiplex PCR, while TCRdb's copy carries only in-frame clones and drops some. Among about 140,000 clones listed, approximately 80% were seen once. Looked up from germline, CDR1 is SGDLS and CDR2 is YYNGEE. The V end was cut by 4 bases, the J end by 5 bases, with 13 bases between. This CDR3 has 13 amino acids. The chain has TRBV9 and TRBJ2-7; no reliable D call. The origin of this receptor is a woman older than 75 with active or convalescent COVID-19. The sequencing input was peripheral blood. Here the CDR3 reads CASSNLLRDEQYF. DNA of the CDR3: TGTGCCAGCAGCAACCTATTACGAGACGAGCAGTACTTC.